What follows are 12 T cell receptor beta chains derived from one specimen sequenced in a study of cytomegalovirus exposure and HLA in healthy donors (dated by TCRdb to the late 2010s). The library was built by means of the immunoSEQ multiplex PCR assay. The multiplex PCR relied on a mix of 60 forward primers for TCR Vbeta segments and 13 reverse primers for TCR Jbeta segments. TCRdb carries this immuneACCESS record with in-frame sequences only. Its versions omit some clonotypes, under half of them owing to an unresolved V gene in the studies checked, with the rest unexplained. The sample records approximately 290,000 clones, 80% of which are singletons. Around 0.33% of the sample lies in the top ten. Sequenced sample: PBMCs. The receptors stem from a girl aged 2-15 years in good health and CMV-seronegative.

V and J are TRBV6-5 and TRBJ1-1; D is ambiguous. The CDR3 contains 14 residues. V lost 0 bases and J 8 bases, leaving 13 bases between the germline ends. The germline gives CDR1 MNHEY, CDR2 SVGAGI. The CDR3 sequence is CASSYSNAGSEAFF. CDR3 DNA: TGTGCCAGCAGTTACTCAAACGCGGGGTCCGAAGCTTTCTTT.

This clone was counted only a few times. The J gene is TRBJ1-1, the V gene TRBV2, with D unclear. Germline CDR1 SNHLY, CDR2 FYNNEI. The CDR3 consists of 14 residues. Trimming left V 8 bases short and J 1 base short, with 14 bases between. Here the CDR3 reads CASYKQIRNTEAFF. DNA for the CDR3: TGTGCCAGCTACAAACAGATCAGGAACACTGAAGCTTTCTTT.

The chain couples TRBV4-1 to TRBJ2-5; 8 bases are a match to TRBD1. The J call may be faulty, since TRBJ2-7 better matches the DNA end. The CDR3 extends over 15 amino acids. Germline assignment: CDR1 MGHRA and CDR2 YSYEKL. CDR3 residues: CASSQVGTGPYEQYF. The CDR3, as DNA: TGCGCCAGCAGCCAAGTTGGGACAGGACCCTACGAGCAGTACTTC.

The chain carries TRBV7-2 and TRBJ1-3, with D possibly TRBD1 on 6 matching bases. V lost 5 bases to trimming and J lost 3 bases, with 14 bases between them. The CDR3 spans 15 residues. The germline CDR1 and CDR2 sequences are SGHTA and FQGNSA. The CDR3 nucleotides are TGTGCCAGCAGCGGGGGAGGGGGGAGTGGAAACACCATATATTTT. Residues: CASSGGGGSGNTIYF.

CDR3 sequence: CASSFGVGGADTQYF. The CDR3 DNA reads as TGTGCCAGCAGCTTTGGAGTGGGGGGGGCAGATACGCAGTATTTT. The V call is TRBV13, the J call TRBJ2-3, with 7 bases fitting TRBD2. Germline V lookup: CDR1 PRHDT, CDR2 FYEKMQ (reference sequence). The V and J ends lost 3 bases and 4 bases, in that order; junction bases with no gene match: 7. The CDR3 is 15 residues long.

This sequence joins TRBV4-1 and TRBJ2-7; 8 bases are shared with TRBD2. With 6 bases clipped from V and 1 base from J, the junction kept 8 bases outside the gene matches. The CDR3 spans 15 residues. Germline V lookup: CDR1 MGHRA, CDR2 YSYEKL. The CDR3 protein is CASSERAGDSYEQYF. DNA for the CDR3: TGCGCCAGCAGTGAGCGAGCGGGAGATTCCTACGAGCAGTACTTC.

The CDR3 reads CAWREQGPGELFF. The DNA for the CDR3 is TGTGCCTGGAGAGAACAGGGGCCCGGGGAGCTGTTTTTT. This chain joins TRBV30 and TRBJ2-2; 7 nucleotides match TRBD1. Per germline, CDR1 GTSNPN and CDR2 SVGIG (reference sequence). V gave up 3 bases and J gave up 6 bases; unmatched junction bases: 4. CDR3 length: 13 amino acids.

This rearrangement joins TRBV27 to TRBJ2-4, with a tentative D call TRBD2 (5 bases). The CDR3 length is 16 residues. Trimming removed 2 bases at V and 2 bases at J, with 13 bases between. Germline V gene data show CDR1 as MNHEY and CDR2 as SMNVEV (reference sequence). The CDR3 sequence: CASSLRGLGSKNIQYF. The CDR3 coding sequence is TGTGCCAGCAGTTTACGGGGTCTTGGGTCCAAAAACATTCAGTACTTC.

This CDR3 is CASRGQGTNYGYTF. CDR3 DNA sequence: TGTGCCAGCAGGGGACAGGGGACTAACTATGGCTACACCTTC. The chain combines TRBV6-5 with TRBJ1-2; 10 bases fit TRBD1. Trimming at V came to 6 bases and at J to 0 bases, leaving 1 base not matched to a gene. This CDR3 comprises 14 residues. The germline gives CDR1 MNHEY, CDR2 SVGAGI.

The chain employs TRBV29-1 and TRBJ1-4, with a tentative D call TRBD1 (6 bases). CDR3 size: 14 residues. Germline V gene sequence: CDR1 SQVTM, CDR2 ANQGSEA. With 5 bases removed from V and 5 bases from J, the gap between germline ends came to 15 bases. CDR3 coding DNA: TGCAGCGTTAAGGTGACAGGAGGAAATGAAAAACTGTTTTTT. Translating gives CSVKVTGGNEKLFF.

In nucleotides, the CDR3 is TGCGCCAGCAGCTTTGCGAGGGACAGAAACTATGGCTACACCTTC. Translating it yields CASSFARDRNYGYTF. The chain couples TRBV5-1 to TRBJ1-2; 7 nucleotides agree with TRBD1. V shed 2 bases, J shed 2 bases, and the junction held 6 bases outside the gene matches. The CDR3 covers 15 residues. Germline V CDR1 and CDR2: SGHRS, YFSETQ.

J is TRBJ2-7 and V is TRBV5-8; D unresolved. This CDR3 is built from 14 residues. V was pared by 0 bases and J by 5 bases, with 12 bases between. Germline assignment: CDR1 SGHTS and CDR2 YDEGEE. As DNA, the CDR3 is TGTGCCAGCAGCTTGGAGAGCTGGGCCGACGAGCAGTACTTC. Protein sequence: CASSLESWADEQYF.